The next 20 T cell receptor beta chains were all read from a single sample in a study of T cells in Graves' hyperthyroidism and ophthalmopathy. Amplified TCR beta CDR3 regions derived from RNA transcripts. The HTBI primer set was used in a first-round RT-PCR of the TCR CDR3. TCRdb reprocessed the multiplex PCR reads via MiXCR and lists one record per CDR3 protein. The table lists under 450,000 distinct CDR3 sequences, around a sixth of them singletons. Sequenced input: blood. The receptors shown here come from a woman aged 18 to 35 with Graves' hyperthyroidism.

This clonotype was seen repeatedly, ten times or more. The chain links TRBV20-1 to TRBJ1-3; TRBD1 might be the D (5 bases). This CDR3 region has 19 residues. In germline, CDR1 is DFQATT, CDR2 SNEGSKA (reference sequence). V lost 1 base, J lost 5 bases, and 27 bases lay in between. The DNA of the CDR3 is TGCAGTGCTAGAGGGACTCTATCAGGGAACACTGACGTTCGAAACACCATATATTTT. Translated, it gives CSARGTLSGNTDVRNTIYF.

The table lists this clonotype with many counts. V and J are TRBV20-1 and TRBJ1-4; D gene unclear. Germline V gives CDR1 DFQATT, CDR2 SNEGSKA (reference sequence). The CDR3 length is 13 residues. V was clipped by 4 bases and J by 7 bases, with 13 bases between them. CDR3 DNA: TGCAGTGCTAAGTCTCAGGCTATTGAAAAACTGTTTTTT. This gives the protein CSAKSQAIEKLFF.

This clonotype was seen many times. The chain links TRBV7-3 to TRBJ2-7; the D is unclear. CDR3 length: 15 amino acids. CDR1 and CDR2 (germline): SGHTA, FQGTGA. V lost 3 bases and J lost 2, with 14 bases in between. The CDR3 DNA sequence: TGTGCCAGCAGCTTGGCGGACGGTGAAGCCTACGAGCAGTACTTC. Its translation is CASSLADGEAYEQYF.

The rearrangement uses TRBV20-1 and TRBJ2-7; D uncertain. The CDR3 runs to 11 residues. Germline CDR1 reads DFQATT; CDR2 reads SNEGSKA (reference sequence). The CDR3 sequence: CRLTSSYEQYF. In nucleotides, the CDR3 is TGCAGGCTTACTTCGAGCTACGAGCAGTACTTC.

A word on this clonotype: A read error may account for a junction end that differs from germline. This chain uses TRBV3-1 with TRBJ1-2; 12 bases line up with TRBD1. CDR3 size: 15 residues. The V gene's germline CDR1 is LGHDT and CDR2 YNNKEL (reference sequence). The CDR3: CAGSFSGTGGDGYTF. The CDR3 DNA reads TGTGCCGGCAGCTTCTCCGGGACAGGGGGCGATGGCTACACCTTC.

On this clonotype: Given a much more abundant clone one base away, this may be a read error. V gene TRBV30 combines with J gene TRBJ1-1, with D perhaps matching TRBD1 (5 bases). Germline CDR1 and CDR2: GTSNPN and SVGIG (reference sequence). V dropped 3 bases and J dropped 5 bases, with 16 bases sitting between them. The CDR3 spans 14 residues. CDR3 DNA sequence: TGTGCCTGGAGGGGGGACTGTTTGGGGACTGAAGCTTTCTTT. This codes for CAWRGDCLGTEAFF.

The sample holds many counts of this clonotype. The J gene is TRBJ1-2, the V gene TRBV11-1, with D maybe TRBD1 (6 bases). This CDR3 spans 14 amino acids. V dropped 5 bases and J dropped 7 bases, with 17 bases sitting between them. Germline CDR1 reads SGHAT; CDR2 reads FQDESV (reference sequence). The CDR3 here is CASSLTGTKGGYTF. The CDR3 coding sequence is TGTGCCAGCAGCCTCACCGGGACAAAGGGTGGCTACACCTTC.

This sequence joins TRBV29-1 and TRBJ1-5; perhaps TRBD1 as D (5 bases). V lost 0 bases and J 7 bases, leaving 10 bases between the germline ends. The CDR3 contains 13 residues. Looked up from germline, CDR1 is SQVTM and CDR2 is ANQGSEA. The CDR3, as DNA: TGCAGCGTTGAAGACTCGGAGGGGCAGCCCCAGCATTTT. Its translation is CSVEDSEGQPQHF. The variable domain in full, with the rest retrieved from reference TRBV29-1 and TRBJ1-5, is SAVISQKPSRDICQRGTSLTIQCQVDSQVTMMFWYRQQPGQSLTLIATANQGSEATYESGFVIDKFPISRPNLTFSTLTVSNMSPEDSSIYLCSVEDSEGQPQHFGDGTRLSIL.

This clonotype was picked up many times. This chain joins TRBV20-1 and TRBJ2-1; D ambiguous. Per germline, CDR1 DFQATT and CDR2 SNEGSKA (reference sequence). V dropped 0 bases and J dropped 7 bases, with 4 bases sitting between them. The CDR3 has 11 residues. CDR3 sequence (DNA): TGCAGTGCTAGAGACTTTAATGAGCAGTTCTTC. Residues: CSARDFNEQFF.

The chain has TRBV9 and TRBJ2-3, with unresolved D. V was shortened by 0 bases and J by 7 bases, with 18 bases between the two germline ends. Germline lookup yields CDR1 SGDLS and CDR2 YYNGEE. The length of the CDR3 is 16 residues. This CDR3 is CASSVVARSTPNTQYF. The CDR3 nucleotides read TGTGCCAGCAGCGTAGTGGCCAGGTCGACCCCCAATACGCAGTATTTT.

This clonotype was seen at least ten times. The CDR3 DNA is TGTGCCAGCAGGCGACAGGGGGGAGCCACCACCTACGAGCAGTACTTC. The encoded protein is CASRRQGGATTYEQYF. The chain recombines TRBV7-2 with TRBJ2-7; 9 positions match TRBD1. Germline loops: CDR1 SGHTA, CDR2 FQGNSA. The CDR3 runs 16 residues. The junction had 11 bases not matched to a gene; V was cut back by 6 bases and J by 2 bases. The whole variable domain, filled in from reference TRBV7-2 and TRBJ2-7, reads GAGVSQSPSNKVTEKGKDVELRCDPISGHTALYWYRQSLGQGLEFLIYFQGNSAPDKSGLPSDRFSAERTGGSVSTLTIQRTQQEDSAVYLCASRRQGGATTYEQYFGPGTRLTVT.

This clonotype has a count of ten or more. This chain joins TRBV24-1 and TRBJ2-2; 11 nucleotides match TRBD1. Looked up from germline, CDR1 is KGHDR and CDR2 is SFDVKD. V was clipped by 0 bases and J by 1 base; unmatched bases: 3. The CDR3 extends over 18 amino acids. The CDR3 DNA follows: TGTGCCACCAGTGATTTGCGGGACAGGGGGAAGAACACCGGGGAGCTGTTTTTT. Protein: CATSDLRDRGKNTGELFF.

The DNA for the CDR3 is TGCAGTGCTAGAGCCGGGACTAGCGGGACTGACGAGCAGTACTTC. Its translation is CSARAGTSGTDEQYF. The chain links TRBV20-1 to TRBJ2-7, with 13 bases fitting TRBD2. V lost 1 base, J lost 5 bases, and 5 bases stayed unmatched. The CDR3 has 15 residues. Germline lookup yields CDR1 DFQATT and CDR2 SNEGSKA (reference sequence).

This clonotype was recorded at least ten times. The chain has TRBV12-3 or TRBV12-4 and TRBJ1-2; 7 bases map to TRBD1. This CDR3 contains 11 residues. The V gene end was trimmed by 8 bases and the J gene end by 14 bases; junction bases not matched to a gene: 11. CDR3 loop: CASRLGRGQTF. The CDR3 DNA reads TGTGCCAGCCGTCTCGGGAGGGGGCAGACCTTC.

This clonotype was picked up a small number of times. The CDR3, as DNA: TGTGCCAGTAGTATACTGGGGGGCGCACGACCCTACAATGAGCAGTTCTTC. This codes for CASSILGGARPYNEQFF. The chain uses TRBV19 and TRBJ2-1, with D possibly being TRBD1 or TRBD2 (6 bases each). Germline CDR1 reads LNHDA; CDR2 reads SQIVND (reference sequence). The ends were cut back, 2 bases at V and 2 bases at J, with 16 bases in the middle. The CDR3 has 17 amino acids.

This clonotype has more than one count but fewer than ten. The rearrangement joins TRBV9 to TRBJ2-1; 7 bases map to TRBD1. Looked up from germline, CDR1 is SGDLS and CDR2 is YYNGEE. This CDR3 is 17 amino acids long. V was pared by 0 bases and J by 0 bases, with 6 bases of the junction left unmatched. The CDR3: CASSVGRGPGSYNEQFF. The CDR3 bases are TGTGCCAGCAGCGTAGGTAGGGGGCCGGGCTCCTACAATGAGCAGTTCTTC.

This clonotype was seen a few times. The chain joins TRBV5-1 to TRBJ2-1, with 11 positions matching TRBD2. The V segment lost 4 bases and the J segment 4 bases; nucleotides outside the gene matches: 10. The germline gives CDR1 SGHRS, CDR2 YFSETQ. The CDR3 length is 17 residues. The CDR3 nucleotides read TGCGCCAGCAGCGTTATCCCGGGACTAGCGGATTACAATGAGCAGTTCTTC. Translated, it gives CASSVIPGLADYNEQFF.

This clonotype was counted many times. The chain employs TRBV5-6 and TRBJ2-7; TRBD2 agrees at 10 bases. There are 14 residues in the CDR3. The V gene end was trimmed by 0 bases and the J gene end by 7 bases; junction bases not matched to a gene: 4. Germline loops: CDR1 SGHDT, CDR2 YYEEEE. CDR3 amino acids: CASSLGTSGVEQYF. CDR3 nucleotides: TGTGCCAGCAGCTTGGGAACTAGCGGGGTAGAGCAGTACTTC.

This clonotype showed up just a few times. This chain joins TRBV7-3 and TRBJ2-2, with 8 positions matching TRBD1. Trimming cost V 5 bases and J 4 bases; bases outside gene matches: 9. Germline V gene data show CDR1 as SGHTA and CDR2 as FQGTGA. This CDR3 has 16 residues. The CDR3 loop is CASSPPGQGGTGELFF. CDR3 in DNA: TGTGCCAGCAGCCCACCAGGACAGGGCGGCACCGGGGAGCTGTTTTTT.

In its sample, this clonotype was seen a few times. V gene TRBV19 combines with J gene TRBJ1-3; weak D call: TRBD1 (5 bases). This CDR3 spans 13 amino acids. Deletions cut 10 bases from V and 0 bases from J, with 10 bases between. Germline values: CDR1 LNHDA, CDR2 SQIVND (reference sequence). The CDR3 here is CATTGHSGNTIYF. CDR3 in DNA: TGTGCCACTACAGGCCACTCTGGAAACACCATATATTTT.